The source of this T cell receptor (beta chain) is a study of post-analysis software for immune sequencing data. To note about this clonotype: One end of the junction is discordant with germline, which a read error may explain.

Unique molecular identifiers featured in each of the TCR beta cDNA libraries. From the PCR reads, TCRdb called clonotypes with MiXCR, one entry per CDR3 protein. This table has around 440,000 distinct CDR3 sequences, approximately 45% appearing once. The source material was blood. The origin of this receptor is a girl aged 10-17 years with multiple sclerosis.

The CDR3 nucleotides read TGTGCCAACAGCTCCATGATAAGTGCCTACGAGCAGTACTTC. Translating gives CANSSMISAYEQYF. The chain couples TRBV3-1 to TRBJ2-7; D call uncertain. Germline V lookup: CDR1 LGHDT, CDR2 YNNKEL (reference sequence). This CDR3 has 14 amino acids.